This T cell receptor (beta chain) came from a study of cytomegalovirus exposure and HLA in healthy donors. This CDR3 comprises 12 residues. Trimming removed 4 bases from V and 5 bases from J, with 10 bases in between. Germline CDR1 SGHRS, CDR2 YFSETQ. The PCR used 60 Vbeta and 13 Jbeta primers. Some clones are missing from TCRdb's copy, which holds only in-frame ones; the method was immunoSEQ multiplex PCR. The sample has 100,000 to 150,000 clones, around four fifths seen once. This TCR was sampled from a young man in good health and CMV-seropositive. The rearrangement uses TRBV5-1 and TRBJ2-7; D perhaps matches TRBD2 (7 bases). The sequenced material came from PBMCs. Here the CDR3 DNA reads TGCGCCAGCAGCGTGGGGGGGCACGAGCAGTACTTC. Its translation is CASSVGGHEQYF.